These T cell receptor beta chains were read from a single sample in a study of blood T cells in healthy people across ages. TCRdb re-derived calls from the 5' RACE reads in MiXCR, one entry per CDR3 protein. The data show 1 million or so distinct CDR3 sequences, approximately 26% seen once. These data were also filed under a second study, of T cells of mothers and their children.

The sample was blood. These receptors originate from a girl aged 2 to 10 in good health. CDR3s include the opening cysteine and the closing phenylalanine or tryptophan. The D gene is left open where the match is weak. Not every row has a clone size; where given, it reads once, few, many or a size class.

TRBD2	TRBV12-3/TRBV12-4	TRBJ2-4	few	TGTGCCAGCAGTGACCGACTAGCGGGAGGGGACATTCAGTACTTC	CASSDRLAGGDIQYF
-	TRBV14	TRBJ2-7	-	TGTGCCAGCAGCCAAGCTTACAGAGCCTACGAGCAGTACTTC	CASSQAYRAYEQYF
TRBD2	TRBV18	TRBJ2-2	few	TGTGCCAGCTCACCTCTAGCGGGAAACACCGGGGAGCTGTTTTTT	CASSPLAGNTGELFF
TRBD1	TRBV7-3	TRBJ2-2	few	TGTGCCAGCAGTCCCTCACCGGGACAGGGGCACACCGGGGAGCTGTTTTTT	CASSPSPGQGHTGELFF
TRBD1	TRBV25-1	TRBJ2-7	-	TGTGCCAGCAGTGAATATATGGGGGACAGGGGCTTAAAGGAGCAGTACTTC	CASSEYMGDRGLKEQYF
TRBD1	TRBV28	TRBJ1-1	-	TGTGCCAGCAGTAAGCAACAGGGGGACACTGAAGCTTTCTTT	CASSKQQGDTEAFF
-	TRBV3-1	TRBJ2-5	few	TGTGCCAGCAGCCAAGTGGGAATACCAGAGACCCAGTACTTC	CASSQVGIPETQYF
-	TRBV19	TRBJ1-1	-	TGTGCCAGTAGTAACACGGTGAACGCTGAAGCTTTCTTT	CASSNTVNAEAFF
-	TRBV5-1	TRBJ2-5	-	TGCGCCAGCAGCCCAACGACAGGATTAAACCAAGAGACCCAGTACTTC	CASSPTTGLNQETQYF
TRBD1	TRBV29-1	TRBJ2-1	few	TGCAGCGCGACAGGGGTCAAAACCAAATCCGGGAGAAATGAGCAGTTCTTC	CSATGVKTKSGRNEQFF
-	TRBV5-5	TRBJ1-2	-	TGTGCCAGCAGCTTCGATCCCCGGGGATTATATGGCTACACCTTC	CASSFDPRGLYGYTF
-	TRBV29-1	TRBJ2-1	few	TGCAGCAGAGATGGGGTCGGGGGTGAGCAGTTCTTC	CSRDGVGGEQFF
TRBD2	TRBV11-3	TRBJ2-1	-	TGTGCCAGCAGCTTAGGGACGGCTAGCGGGAGTCGATATAATGAGCAGTTCTTC	CASSLGTASGSRYNEQFF
-	TRBV7-2	TRBJ2-3	-	TGTGCCAGCAGTCATCGGAGCGATACGCAGTATTTT	CASSHRSDTQYF
TRBD1	TRBV29-1	TRBJ1-1	-	TGCAGCGTTGAGGCCCTGGACAGGGGGCGTCCAGGCACTGAAGCTTTCTTT	CSVEALDRGRPGTEAFF
TRBD1	TRBV11-2	TRBJ1-2	few	TGTGCCAGCAGCTTGGGGTTGGGACAGGGCTATGGCTACACCTTC	CASSLGLGQGYGYTF
-	TRBV11-2	TRBJ1-3	few	TGTGCCAGCAGCTTCGAGCTCTTTGGAAACACCATATATTTT	CASSFELFGNTIYF
-	TRBV4-3	TRBJ1-1	once	TGCGCCAGCAGCCAAGAAGAACCGAGGAACACTGAAGCTTTCTTT	CASSQEEPRNTEAFF
-	TRBV7-9	TRBJ1-4	few	TGTGCCAGCAGCCAAGCGGGGGGCGTCGGTGAAAAACTGTTTTTT	CASSQAGGVGEKLFF
-	TRBV20-1	TRBJ2-1	-	TGCAGTGCAGCCGGGATTCGACAGTTCTTC	CSAAGIRQFF
-	TRBV20-1	TRBJ2-7	-	TGCAGTGCTAGAGATTCAGTAGGCCAAAACGACTACTTC	CSARDSVGQNDYF
-	TRBV7-9	TRBJ2-5	-	TGTGCCAGCAGCTTAAGGCGGACGGAGTACCAAGAGACCCAGTACTTC	CASSLRRTEYQETQYF
-	TRBV28	TRBJ2-4	-	TGTGCCAGCAGGGGGTCGGAAAAAGCCAAAAACATTCAGTACTTC	CASRGSEKAKNIQYF
-	TRBV20-1	TRBJ2-5	-	TGCAGTGCTTCCTCTGATGGGCTAGACCAAGAGACCCAGTACTTC	CSASSDGLDQETQYF
TRBD2	TRBV20-1	TRBJ2-3	few	TGCAGTGCTAGAGATGCGCTAGCGGGGTCAGATACGCAGTATTTT	CSARDALAGSDTQYF
-	TRBV5-1	TRBJ2-4	few	TGCGCCAGCAGCTCGGACAGACAAAACATTCAGTACTTC	CASSSDRQNIQYF
-	TRBV29-1	TRBJ2-7	-	TGCAGCGTTGTAGGATCGAGGGGAAGTTACGAGCAGTACTTC	CSVVGSRGSYEQYF
TRBD1	TRBV20-1	TRBJ2-7	-	TGCAGTGCTAGACCCGACAGGGCCCCCTACGAGCAGTACTTC	CSARPDRAPYEQYF
-	TRBV24-1	TRBJ2-1	-	TGTGCCACCAGTGATAGGGCCGGGGACGAGTTCTTC	CATSDRAGDEFF
TRBD2	TRBV7-8	TRBJ2-3	few	TGTGCCAGCAGCTTCACGGCGGGGGACGGCACAGATACGCAGTATTTT	CASSFTAGDGTDTQYF
-	TRBV7-2	TRBJ1-1	many	TGTGCCAGCCGGGGGTTGGGCACTGAAGCTTTCTTT	CASRGLGTEAFF
-	TRBV7-3	TRBJ2-7	-	TGTGCCAGCAGCTCAGGACTCGAGGGCGAGCAGTACTTC	CASSSGLEGEQYF
TRBD1	TRBV7-9	TRBJ1-2	-	TGTGCCAGCAGCCTAGCAGGGACAGATCGTGGCTACACCTTC	CASSLAGTDRGYTF
TRBD2	TRBV5-4	TRBJ2-7	few	TGTGCCAGCAGCTTGAGGAGCGGGAACCCCTACGAGCAGTACTTC	CASSLRSGNPYEQYF
TRBD1	TRBV19	TRBJ2-3	-	TGTGCCAGTAACTCGGACAGGGCGACAGATACGCAGTATTTT	CASNSDRATDTQYF
-	TRBV5-6	TRBJ1-2	-	TGTGCCAGCAGCTTGGCCAGGGACCGTTATGGCTACACCTTC	CASSLARDRYGYTF
-	TRBV6-5	TRBJ2-3	once	TGTGCCAGCAGTTACGCAGGCCAGGATACGCAGTATTTT	CASSYAGQDTQYF
-	TRBV10-2	TRBJ2-7	-	TGCGCCAGCAGTGAGTCTAGAATGACATTCGAGCAGTACTTC	CASSESRMTFEQYF
TRBD1	TRBV12-3/TRBV12-4	TRBJ1-1	once	TGTGCCAGTCAATTTACAGGGGGGGGGTTCACTGAAGCTTTCTTT	CASQFTGGGFTEAFF
-	TRBV28	TRBJ2-7	-	TGTGCCAGCACCTCCATAGGTCCGGACCCCTACGAGCAGTACTTC	CASTSIGPDPYEQYF
-	TRBV21-1	TRBJ2-3	once	TGTGCCAGCAGCTTACCAGGCAATAGCACAGATACGCAGTATTTT	CASSLPGNSTDTQYF
-	TRBV7-6	TRBJ1-3	few	TGTGCCAGCAGCTTATTCCAGGGAGACACCATATATTTT	CASSLFQGDTIYF
-	TRBV11-3	TRBJ1-1	few	TGTGCCAGCAGCTTGAACAGGGCAAACACTGAAGCCTTCTTT	CASSLNRANTEAFF
-	TRBV4-1	TRBJ1-4	-	TGCGCCAGCAGCCACCCCAGGGCGGCTAATGAAAAACTGTTTTTT	CASSHPRAANEKLFF
-	TRBV7-2	TRBJ1-1	-	TGTGCCAGCAGCTTTAGCAGGGGCGACACTGAAGCTTTCTTT	CASSFSRGDTEAFF
-	TRBV7-2	TRBJ1-1	-	TGTGCCAGCAGCTTCCCTACAGTGAACACTGAAGCTTTCTTT	CASSFPTVNTEAFF
-	TRBV11-2	TRBJ2-7	-	TGTGCCAGCAGCTTAGTAGGAATTGCCTACGAGCAGTACTTC	CASSLVGIAYEQYF
TRBD2	TRBV27	TRBJ2-2	few	TGTGCCAGCAGTCGGGGGGACTTCAACACCGGGGAGCTGTTTTTT	CASSRGDFNTGELFF
-	TRBV9	TRBJ1-1	-	TGTGCCAGCAGCGTAGTGGGGGCCCAGCCGGGACGGTCCTTT	CASSVVGAQPGRSF
-	TRBV7-9	TRBJ2-7	-	TGTGCCAGCAGCTCCCAGGGCGGACTACCGTCCTACGAGCAGTACTTC	CASSSQGGLPSYEQYF
-	TRBV7-9	TRBJ2-5	once	TGTGCCAGCAGCTTAGTAGGGTTCGGGGAGACCCAGTACTTC	CASSLVGFGETQYF
-	TRBV15	TRBJ2-5	few	TGTGCCACCAGCAGAGTAATATTGGGTCAAGAGACCCAGTACTTC	CATSRVILGQETQYF
-	TRBV11-2	TRBJ2-1	few	TGTGCCAGCAGCTTGTGGAGTCTCAATGAGCAGTTCTTC	CASSLWSLNEQFF
-	TRBV4-1	TRBJ1-2	-	TGCGCCAGCAGCCTCGCCGGGGGGCAGGGGCCCAATTATGGCTACACCTTC	CASSLAGGQGPNYGYTF
-	TRBV4-1	TRBJ2-7	-	TGCGCCAGCAGCCAAGAGGGCAGGGGAATCGACGAGCAGTACTTC	CASSQEGRGIDEQYF